A single sample is the source of the 5 T cell receptor beta chains below, sequenced in a study of cytotoxic CD8 clonotypes in ibrutinib-treated CLL. TCRdb's table, derived via immunoSEQ multiplex PCR, lists solely in-frame clones and lacks some. The sample shows about 270,000 clones, 76% of them seen only once. Here the sequenced sample was PBMCs, taken at disease progression, from a patient treated with ibrutinib. The receptors were gathered from a human donor with chronic lymphocytic leukemia.

Of note for this clone: The same CDR3 arises from other DNA sequences in this sample as well. V is TRBV5-1 and J is TRBJ1-1; unclear D gene. The V end was cut by 0 bases, the J end by 6 bases, with 3 bases between. Germline CDR1 SGHRS, CDR2 YFSETQ. This CDR3 is 11 amino acids long. The DNA for the CDR3 is TGCGCCAGCAGCTTGGGGGCTGAAGCTTTCTTT. This gives the protein CASSLGAEAFF.

The chain carries TRBV27 and TRBJ1-4, with no clear D. This CDR3 has 13 amino acids. Trimming shortened V by 7 bases and J by 7 bases, and 13 bases separated the two germline ends. Looked up from germline, CDR1 is MNHEY and CDR2 is SMNVEV (reference sequence). The CDR3: CASTRFLGEKLFF. Here the CDR3 DNA reads TGTGCCAGCACGCGGTTTCTCGGTGAAAAACTGTTTTTT.

This chain links TRBV11-2 with TRBJ2-7, with D possibly TRBD2 on 6 matching bases. Trimming took 0 bases from V and 0 from J, leaving 12 bases between them. The CDR3 sequence is 16 residues long. Germline V lookup: CDR1 SGHAT, CDR2 FQNNGV. DNA of the CDR3: TGTGCCAGCAGCTTAGACGGAGCGGGTCGCTCCTACGAGCAGTACTTC. Residues: CASSLDGAGRSYEQYF.

This clone was recorded a few times. J is TRBJ2-7 and V is TRBV5-1, with 8 bases matching TRBD1. CDR1 and CDR2 from the germline V gene are SGHRS and YFSETQ. Trimming removed 1 base from V and 7 bases from J; junction bases left unmatched: 7. The CDR3 is made up of 14 amino acids. The CDR3 nucleotides are TGCGCCAGCAGCTTGATCCAGGGGGCGCGTGAGCAGTACTTC. Translation: CASSLIQGAREQYF. Supplemented by reference TRBV5-1 and TRBJ2-7, the full variable domain reads KAGVTQTPRYLIKTRGQQVTLSCSPISGHRSVSWYQQTPGQGLQFLFEYFSETQRNKGNFPGRFSGRQFSNSRSEMNVSTLELGDSALYLCASSLIQGAREQYFGPGTRLTVT.

This rearrangement joins TRBV29-1 to TRBJ1-4, with 8 bases identical to TRBD1. This CDR3 has 13 residues. Germline CDR1 reads SQVTM; CDR2 reads ANQGSEA. Trimming cost V 7 bases and J 4 bases; bases outside gene matches: 5. CDR3 sequence (DNA): TGCAGCGCTTGGACAGGGCTTAATGAAAAACTGTTTTTT. Its protein is CSAWTGLNEKLFF. The full variable domain, with the rest looked up from reference TRBV29-1 and TRBJ1-4, is SAVISQKPSRDICQRGTSLTIQCQVDSQVTMMFWYRQQPGQSLTLIATANQGSEATYESGFVIDKFPISRPNLTFSTLTVSNMSPEDSSIYLCSAWTGLNEKLFFGSGTQLSVL.